The 14 T cell receptor beta chains in this list originate from one sample, sequenced in a study of T cells in Graves' hyperthyroidism and ophthalmopathy. RNA transcripts yielded amplified TCR beta CDR3 regions. The primer set for the first-round RT-PCR of the TCR CDR3 was HTBI. Via MiXCR, TCRdb re-called the multiplex PCR reads, giving one row per CDR3 protein. The data contain roughly 710,000 distinct CDR3 sequences, roughly a third of them singletons. Sequences were obtained from blood. The origin of the receptors is a woman in her thirties or forties with Graves' hyperthyroidism.

This clonotype was found many times. V gene TRBV15 combines with J gene TRBJ1-1, with a possible D match to TRBD1 (6 bases). Germline assignment: CDR1 LNHNV and CDR2 YYDKDF (reference sequence). The CDR3 spans 16 residues. V was shortened by 0 bases and J by 1 base, with 12 bases between the two germline ends. DNA of the CDR3: TGTGCCACCAGCAGAGAGGGGGCTTTGGGGAACACTGAAGCTTTCTTT. It translates to CATSREGALGNTEAFF. Full variable domain (missing parts from reference TRBV15 and TRBJ1-1): DAMVIQNPRYQVTQFGKPVTLSCSQTLNHNVMYWYQQKSSQAPKLLFHYYDKDFNNEADTPDNFQSRRPNTSFCFLDIRSPGLGDTAMYLCATSREGALGNTEAFFGQGTRLTVV.

This chain connects TRBV29-1 to TRBJ1-2, with D perhaps TRBD1 (5 bases). Per germline, CDR1 SQVTM and CDR2 ANQGSEA. This CDR3 spans 11 amino acids. In DNA, the CDR3 is TGCAGTTACAGACAGCACTATGGCTACACCTTC. Protein: CSYRQHYGYTF.

This clonotype occurred a few times. The chain has TRBV6-1 and TRBJ1-5; 8 bases agree with TRBD1. Trimming took 1 base from V and 5 from J; bases not matched to a gene: 7. CDR1 and CDR2 from the germline V gene are MNHNS and SASEGT. The CDR3 spans 16 residues. The CDR3: CASSEESGTGYQPQHF. In nucleotides, the CDR3 is TGTGCCAGCAGTGAAGAGTCCGGGACAGGCTATCAGCCCCAGCATTTT.

This clonotype showed up many times. The chain employs TRBV3-1 and TRBJ2-7, with 7 bases aligning to TRBD1. J lost 5 bases, V lost 5 bases, and 6 bases had no gene match. Germline loops: CDR1 LGHDT, CDR2 YNNKEL (reference sequence). The CDR3 is 13 amino acids. CDR3 amino acids: CASSKPTGNEQYF. Here the CDR3 DNA reads TGTGCCAGCAGCAAACCGACAGGGAACGAGCAGTACTTC.

The J gene is TRBJ2-6, the V gene TRBV7-2; 9 nucleotides line up with TRBD1. CDR3 length: 16 amino acids. J lost 11 bases, V lost 4 bases, and 12 bases had no gene match. Germline loops: CDR1 SGHTA, CDR2 FQGNSA. CDR3 DNA: TGTGCCAGCAGCTCTTGGGGCCGGGACAGGGACTACGTCCTGACTTTC. It translates to CASSSWGRDRDYVLTF.

This clonotype occurred many times. The chain employs TRBV6-5 and TRBJ1-5, with D tentatively TRBD1 (6 bases). The length of the CDR3 is 15 residues. Germline values: CDR1 MNHEY, CDR2 SVGAGI. Trimming removed 5 bases at V and 6 bases at J, with 17 bases between. This chain's CDR3 is CASSEATAGVQPQHF. CDR3 bases: TGTGCCAGCAGTGAAGCGACGGCAGGGGTTCAGCCCCAGCATTTT.

The chain has TRBV5-8 and TRBJ2-5, with TRBD2 as a possible D gene (5 bases). CDR3 size: 14 residues. The V and J ends lost 2 bases and 4 bases respectively, with 12 bases between them. Germline CDR1 SGHTS, CDR2 YDEGEE. In DNA form, the CDR3 reads TGTGCCAGCAGCTTAGAGCGGATGATAGAGACCCAGTACTTC. Its protein product is CASSLERMIETQYF.

This clonotype was seen a few times. This sequence joins TRBV10-3 and TRBJ2-7; D is unresolved. V was pared by 2 bases and J by 3 bases, with 8 bases between. The CDR3 loop spans 13 amino acids. Germline CDR1 and CDR2: ENHRY and SYGVKD. The CDR3 DNA follows: TGTGCCATCAGTGAGGGGATAAACTACGAGCAGTACTTC. Translation: CAISEGINYEQYF.

As concerns this clonotype: Being one base from a much bigger clone, this may be a read error. This rearrangement joins TRBV5-3 to TRBJ2-7, with D perhaps matching TRBD2 (5 bases). TRBV5-3 is flagged as an ORF with uncertain function. There are 11 residues in the CDR3. CDR3 nucleotide sequence: TGTGCCAGCAGCTCCCTGAGCGGGCAGTACTTC. Protein: CASSSLSGQYF.

This clonotype was observed many times. This chain links TRBV20-1 with TRBJ1-5; D unclear. The CDR3 totals 14 residues. Trimming shortened V by 1 base and J by 0 bases, and 7 bases separated the two germline ends. Germline CDR1 is DFQATT and CDR2 is SNEGSKA (reference sequence). CDR3 DNA sequence: TGCAGTGCTAGAGGGACGGCTAGCAATCAGCCCCAGCATTTT. It yields the protein CSARGTASNQPQHF.

Regarding this clonotype: A much larger clonotype is one base distant, so this may be a read error. The genes are TRBV10-3 and TRBJ2-2, with 10 bases lining up with TRBD2. The CDR3 has 15 amino acids. Germline trimming cut 5 bases from V and 5 bases from J; bases unmatched to any gene: 5. Per the germline V gene, CDR1 is ENHRY and CDR2 is SYGVKD. In DNA form, the CDR3 reads TGTGCCATCAGTTTTAGCGGGAGGAAAACCGGGGAGCTGTTTTTT. It encodes CAISFSGRKTGELFF.

This clonotype has at least ten counts. The chain recombines TRBV7-9 with TRBJ1-4; tentatively, D is TRBD1 (6 bases). Trimming took off 3 bases at V and 7 bases at J, with 12 bases between the two ends. The CDR3 loop spans 14 amino acids. CDR1 is SEHNR and CDR2 is FQNEAQ in the germline V gene (reference sequence). The CDR3 here is CASSLGAAAEKLFF. The CDR3 coding sequence is TGTGCCAGCAGCTTGGGGGCGGCGGCTGAAAAACTGTTTTTT.

The rearrangement links TRBV29-1 to TRBJ1-5; the D is unclear. V was clipped by 6 bases and J by 2 bases, with 5 bases between them. Germline V CDR1 and CDR2: SQVTM, ANQGSEA. The CDR3 has 11 amino acids. CDR3: CSVRGNQPQHF. CDR3 nucleotides: TGCAGCGTGCGGGGCAATCAGCCCCAGCATTTT.

This clonotype occurred once. The chain's CDR3 is CASSLTSASSYNEQYF. In DNA, the CDR3 is TGTGCCAGCAGCTTAACGTCAGCTAGCTCCTACAATGAGCAGTACTTC. The gene calls are TRBV7-3 and TRBJ2-7; maybe TRBD2 (5 bases). Trimming left V 0 bases short and J 7 bases short, with 19 bases between. Germline CDR1 and CDR2: SGHTA and FQGTGA. The CDR3 has 16 residues. The full variable domain, in which reference TRBV7-3 and TRBJ2-7 provide the parts outside the CDR3, is GAGVSQTPSNKVTEKGKYVELRCDPISGHTALYWYRQSLGQGPEFLIYFQGTGAADDSGLPNDRFFAVRPEGSVSTLKIQRTERGDSAVYLCASSLTSASSYNEQYFGPGTRLTVT.